These 18 T cell receptor beta chains came from one sample sequenced in a study of CD8 T cells in Susac syndrome. Reverse transcription of 0.5 to 1 ug RNA was performed with random hexamers. TCRdb re-analysed the immunoSEQ multiplex PCR reads in MiXCR, keeping a single row per CDR3 protein. The sample lists around 270,000 distinct CDR3 sequences, around 85% seen once, with around 0.21% in the top ten. The sample was CD8+ T cells from PBMCs. These receptors were taken from a human donor with multiple sclerosis.

The chain recombines TRBV7-9 with TRBJ2-1, with 9 bases matching TRBD2. The trim removed 5 bases at V and 4 bases at J, leaving 6 bases unmatched. CDR1 and CDR2 from the germline V gene are SEHNR and FQNEAQ (reference sequence). The CDR3 is made up of 15 amino acids. CDR3 residues: CASSRLAGIYNEQFF. The CDR3 nucleotides read TGTGCCAGCAGCCGGCTAGCGGGGATTTACAATGAGCAGTTCTTC.

The V and J genes are TRBV20-1 and TRBJ1-1, with D perhaps TRBD1 (6 bases). Germline V CDR1 and CDR2: DFQATT, SNEGSKA (reference sequence). This CDR3 comprises 10 residues. Trimming stripped 7 bases from V and 5 bases from J, with 8 bases between. The CDR3 sequence is CSVQGTEAFF. The CDR3 nucleotides are TGCAGTGTTCAGGGGACTGAAGCTTTCTTT.

The chain has TRBV9 and TRBJ2-3; a possible D gene is TRBD2 (6 bases). CDR3 length: 16 amino acids. Trimming removed 4 bases at V and 6 bases at J, with 21 bases between. CDR1 SGDLS and CDR2 YYNGEE come from the germline V gene. The CDR3 protein is CASSFLEGSRGDTQYF. The CDR3 DNA follows: TGTGCCAGCAGCTTCCTTGAAGGAAGCCGGGGGGATACGCAGTATTTT.

The table lists this clonotype with a count of one. The chain uses TRBV20-1 and TRBJ1-1, with D possibly TRBD1 on 5 matching bases. Trimming removed 4 bases from V and 1 base from J, with 7 bases in between. In germline, CDR1 is DFQATT, CDR2 SNEGSKA (reference sequence). The CDR3 covers 12 residues. The CDR3: CSATGANTEAFF. The CDR3 coding sequence is TGCAGTGCTACTGGGGCGAACACTGAAGCTTTCTTT.

This chain uses TRBV7-9 with TRBJ2-1, with 9 bases lining up with TRBD1. V trimming: 5 bases; J trimming: 7 bases; junction bases outside the gene matches: 12. Germline CDR1 and CDR2: SEHNR and FQNEAQ (reference sequence). CDR3 length: 16 amino acids. This CDR3 is CASSIRQGVAGNEQFF. In DNA, the CDR3 is TGTGCCAGCAGCATTCGACAGGGGGTGGCTGGAAATGAGCAGTTCTTC.

The chain recombines TRBV18 with TRBJ1-5, with 8 bases fitting TRBD1. J lost 0 bases, V lost 5 bases, and 12 bases had no gene match. From germline, CDR1 is KGHSH and CDR2 LQKENI. The CDR3 extends over 18 amino acids. Here the CDR3 DNA reads TGTGCCAGCTCATCGACAGGGGCCAGTCTTTATAGCAATCAGCCCCAGCATTTT. Translating it yields CASSSTGASLYSNQPQHF.

This clonotype came up a few times. The chain has TRBV6-5 and TRBJ2-7, with D possibly matching TRBD2 (6 bases). CDR3 length: 14 residues. The V end lost 5 bases, the J end lost 3 bases, and 14 bases lay between the germline ends. The V gene's germline CDR1 is MNHEY and CDR2 SVGAGI. This CDR3 reads CASSKRLGYYEQYF. CDR3 DNA sequence: TGTGCCAGCAGTAAACGACTAGGCTACTACGAGCAGTACTTC.

The chain employs TRBV7-9 and TRBJ2-3; the D is unclear. Deletions cut 7 bases from V and 3 bases from J, with 17 bases between. The V gene's germline CDR1 is SEHNR and CDR2 FQNEAQ (reference sequence). The CDR3 has 15 amino acids. The CDR3 coding sequence is TGTGCCAGCACCCTTAGCCTTCGGTTGACAGATACGCAGTATTTT. Residues: CASTLSLRLTDTQYF.

V gene TRBV4-3 combines with J gene TRBJ2-2, with D possibly being TRBD2 (7 bases). The germline gives CDR1 LGHNA, CDR2 YSLEER. V shed 1 base and J shed 6 bases, with 15 bases lying between them. The CDR3 consists of 16 residues. The CDR3 reads CASSQVAGALPGELFF. The DNA for the CDR3 is TGCGCCAGCAGCCAAGTTGCGGGGGCGCTCCCCGGGGAGCTGTTTTTT.

This chain links TRBV14 with TRBJ2-1; D is possibly TRBD1 (5 bases). Trimming took off 0 bases at V and 3 bases at J, with 15 bases between the two ends. The CDR3 sequence is 17 residues long. The germline V gene has CDR1 SGHDN and CDR2 FVKESK. The CDR3 spells CASSQDVGQNIYNEQFF. Written as DNA, the CDR3 is TGTGCCAGCAGCCAAGATGTAGGACAAAACATCTACAATGAGCAGTTCTTC.

In nucleotides, the CDR3 is TGTGCCAGCAGTTACTCCAGTAGTTACCGGGTCTACAATGAGCAGTTCTTC. Translation: CASSYSSSYRVYNEQFF. This chain links TRBV6-5 with TRBJ2-1; no clear D. Germline CDR1 is MNHEY and CDR2 is SVGAGI. This CDR3 contains 17 residues. V lost 0 bases and J 3 bases, leaving 15 bases between the germline ends.

In this sample, this clonotype turned up once. The chain uses TRBV12-3 or TRBV12-4 and TRBJ1-6; D is ambiguous. The V gene lost 2 bases and the J gene lost 7 bases, with 3 bases spanning the gap. The CDR3 spans 12 residues. The CDR3 DNA is TGTGCCAGCAGTTTACCCAATTCACCCCTCCACTTT. It translates to CASSLPNSPLHF.

V is TRBV27 and J is TRBJ1-1; D is unresolved. The CDR3 totals 15 residues. CDR1 is MNHEY, CDR2 SMNVEV, per germline (reference sequence). Trimming removed 4 bases at V and 0 bases at J, with 12 bases between. This CDR3 reads CASSSIDWMNTEAFF. CDR3 DNA: TGTGCCAGCAGTTCTATTGACTGGATGAACACTGAAGCTTTCTTT.

This rearrangement joins TRBV19 to TRBJ1-5; 7 positions match TRBD1. V dropped 5 bases and J dropped 3; count of bases not matched to a gene: 10. Germline V gives CDR1 LNHDA, CDR2 SQIVND (reference sequence). This CDR3 is built from 16 residues. CDR3 bases: TGTGCCAGTAGTCTCTTGACAGGGAGGTCCAATCAGCCCCAGCATTTT. This gives the protein CASSLLTGRSNQPQHF.

V is TRBV5-6 and J is TRBJ2-3; D might be TRBD1 or TRBD2, each matching 5 bases. Germline V gene sequence: CDR1 SGHDT, CDR2 YYEEEE. V was clipped by 3 bases and J by 2 bases, with 13 bases between them. CDR3 length equals 15 residues. Written as DNA, the CDR3 is TGTGCCAGCAGCTATGGGACGGAATACACAGATACGCAGTATTTT. It yields the protein CASSYGTEYTDTQYF.

This clonotype was picked up one time. J is TRBJ1-1 and V is TRBV7-9, with unresolved D. CDR3 length equals 14 residues. V shed 4 bases and J shed 5 bases, with 14 bases lying between them. Germline assignment: CDR1 SEHNR and CDR2 FQNEAQ (reference sequence). For the CDR3, the DNA is TGTGCCAGCAGCTCGGATTTGGGTGTAACTGAAGCTTTCTTT. Translating it yields CASSSDLGVTEAFF.

The gene calls are TRBV9 and TRBJ2-3; TRBD2 matches at 9 bases. The junction had 9 bases not matched to a gene; V was cut back by 3 bases and J by 1 base. The CDR3 spans 17 residues. CDR1 SGDLS and CDR2 YYNGEE come from the germline V gene. In DNA, the CDR3 is TGTGCCAGCAGCGGTATCGTAGCGGGAGCGGGCACAGATACGCAGTATTTT. This codes for CASSGIVAGAGTDTQYF.

V is TRBV27 and J is TRBJ2-2; D may correspond to TRBD1 or TRBD2 (5 bases each). Germline-derived CDR1 and CDR2 are MNHEY and SMNVEV (reference sequence). V was clipped by 4 bases and J by 4 bases, with 13 bases between them. CDR3 length: 15 residues. CDR3 residues: CASSSPGRGTGELFF. In DNA form, the CDR3 reads TGTGCCAGCAGTTCCCCGGGGCGAGGCACCGGGGAGCTGTTTTTT.